This TCR beta chain was retrieved from a study of Ad26.COV2.S vaccination and SARS-CoV-2 variants (dated by TCRdb to the early 2020s). A note on the overall study: Vaccine-arm donors were drawn from COV1001, a multicentre, randomized, double-blind, placebo-controlled phase I-IIa trial of Ad26.COV2.S in healthy adults. Ad26.COV2.S was given intramuscularly at 5x10^10 or 1x10^11 viral particles, as a single shot or as two shots 56 days apart. Sequencing of the TCRbeta repertoire served to evaluate the specificity and breadth of SARS-CoV-2-reactive T cell receptors following Ad26.COV2.S vaccination. A total of around 32 samples were included in the TCR-sequenced set, comprising about 20 Ad26.COV2.S vaccine recipients, 5 placebo recipients and 8 SARS-CoV-2 convalescent individuals. Trial participants were randomized into five groups of five: low-dose or high-dose Ad26.COV2.S given once or twice, or placebo on both occasions. Investigators did not know the trial group allocation while performing experiments and assessing outcomes.

TCRbeta CDR3 regions were sequenced with the immunoSEQ Assay. After extraction, genomic DNA underwent amplification by bias-controlled multiplex PCR, followed by high-throughput sequencing. The source study handled its data this way. To quantify the absolute abundance of every unique TCRbeta CDR3 region, sequences were collapsed and filtered. T cell fraction was estimated by normalizing TCRbeta template counts to usable DNA, with usable DNA measured through amplification of reference genes found in all nucleated cells. Repertoire TCRs were annotated as SARS-CoV-2-specific by exact matching of V gene, CDR3 amino acid sequence and J gene to a known reactive TCR set. The reference SARS-CoV-2 TCR set came from MIRA and was filtered for enrichment in COVID-19-positive ImmuneCODE repertoires, removing public or cross-reactive TCRs. Using the MIRA antigens, annotated TCRs were further analysed by specific ORF or by position within an ORF. Breadth was defined as the number of annotated unique rearrangements divided by the total number of unique productive rearrangements, and depth was defined as the summed frequency of the annotated unique rearrangements. Two-sided Wilcoxon rank-sum tests were applied when comparing TCR breadth between groups. Imported from immuneACCESS, the table was reduced by TCRdb to in-frame sequences with V and J called. These copies leave out some clones; in studies compared against another copy, an unresolved V gene accounts for under half, and the cause of the remainder is not known. That table gives V, J and clone size, and the DNA gave D and trimming. Here the sample has 300,000 to 400,000 clones; about 90% occur a single time. 4.5% to 7% of the sample rests with the top ten.

Explained via the paper, the treatment or condition label denotes: 19 received Ad26.COV2.S at low or high dose, single or two shots; about five received placebo; per-sample allocation not given. For vaccine and placebo recipients, the sequenced repertoires came from samples collected on day 63 after the first injection. Between 29 July and 7 August 2020, Cohort 1b enrolled 25 adults aged 18-55 years at one site in Boston, USA. Ad26.COV2.S was a replication-incompetent adenovirus type 26 vector that expressed a prefusion-stabilized SARS-CoV-2 spike protein derived from the original Wuhan strain. The CDR3 numbers 15 residues from cysteine through phenylalanine. The kept DNA is CDR3 alone, 45 bases in frame from the first base. From V the trimming removes 0 bases and from J it removes 2 bases, while the gene matches leave 2 bases of the junction unaccounted for. Per the germline V gene, SGHRS is the CDR1 and YFSETQ is the CDR2.

Study-wide conclusions, independent of this receptor: It was noted by the authors that total T cell responses may have been underestimated by the TCR breadth and depth analyses. Compared with placebo recipients, Ad26.COV2.S recipients showed higher spike-specific TCR breadth (P = 0.0014). After vaccination, spike-specific CD8+ and CD4+ T cell responses were reported to show substantial breadth. Comparable non-spike TCR breadth was observed between vaccine and placebo recipients, consistent with only spike being contained in the vaccine. The study was not powered to compare responses between vaccine doses or regimens.

This clone has just one count. What this receptor recognizes is not known. Base qualities are missing; no much larger clone stands one base away. The source material was peripheral blood, sampled in a trial of Ad26.COV2.S vaccine versus placebo. The V gene is TRBV5-1 and the J gene is TRBJ1-3; 7 of the junction bases match TRBD1. The receptor comes from a person aged 18-65 years who received the Ad26.COV2.S COVID-19 vaccine or a placebo. The CDR3: CASSLDRGTGNTIYF. The DNA is as follows: TGCGCCAGCAGCTTGGACAGGGGCACTGGAAACACCATATATTTT.